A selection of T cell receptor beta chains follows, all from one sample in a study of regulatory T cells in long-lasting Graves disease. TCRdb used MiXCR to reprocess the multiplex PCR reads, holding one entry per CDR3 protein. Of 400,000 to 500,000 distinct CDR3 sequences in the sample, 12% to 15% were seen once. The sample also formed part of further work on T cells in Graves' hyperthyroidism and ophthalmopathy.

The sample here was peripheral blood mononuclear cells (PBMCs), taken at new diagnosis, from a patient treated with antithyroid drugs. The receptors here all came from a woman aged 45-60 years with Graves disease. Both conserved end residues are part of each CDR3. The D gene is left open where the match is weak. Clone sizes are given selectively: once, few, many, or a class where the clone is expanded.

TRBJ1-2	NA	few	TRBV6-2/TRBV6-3	TGTGCCAGCAGTGAAGGCGGGGAAGGCTATGGCTACACCTTC	CASSEGGEGYGYTF
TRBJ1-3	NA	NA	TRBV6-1	TGTGCCAGCACCCCTTCGAGAAACACCATATATTTT	CASTPSRNTIYF
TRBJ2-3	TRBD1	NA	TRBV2	TGTGCCAGCAAAACCGGGACAGGCGGCCTCACAGATACGCAGTATTTT	CASKTGTGGLTDTQYF
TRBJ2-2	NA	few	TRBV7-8	TGTGCCAGCAGTCTCCACTTAGACCTCACCGGGGAGCTGTTTTTT	CASSLHLDLTGELFF
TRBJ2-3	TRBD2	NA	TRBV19	TGTGCCAGTAGTATGAGTAGTAGCGGGAGATTCACAGATACGCAGTATTTT	CASSMSSSGRFTDTQYF
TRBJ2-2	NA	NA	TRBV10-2	TGCGCCAGCCGGGACCAACTGCGGACTAAGAACACCGGGGAGCTGTTTTTT	CASRDQLRTKNTGELFF
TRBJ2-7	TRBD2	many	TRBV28	TGTGCCAGCAGCCTGTCACCGGGACTAGCGTCCTCCTACGAGCAGTACTTC	CASSLSPGLASSYEQYF
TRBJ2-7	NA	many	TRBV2	TGTGCCAGCAGTGAAGGGGGTCCCCCTACCTACGAGCAGTACTTC	CASSEGGPPTYEQYF
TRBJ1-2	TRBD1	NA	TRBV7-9	TGTGCCAGCAGCTTAGCGAGGCCAGGGGGCTCCTATGGCTACACCTTC	CASSLARPGGSYGYTF
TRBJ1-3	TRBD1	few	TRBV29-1	TGCAGCGTTGAAGAAATGACAGGGTCGATTGGAAACACCATATATTTT	CSVEEMTGSIGNTIYF
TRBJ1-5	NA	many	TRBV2	TGTGCCAGCAGTGAAGCGCACGACAGCTATAGCAATCAGCCCCAGCATTTT	CASSEAHDSYSNQPQHF
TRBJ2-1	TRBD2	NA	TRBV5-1	TGCGCCAGCAGCCCAGAAACCGGGACTAGCAACCATGAGCAGTTCTTC	CASSPETGTSNHEQFF
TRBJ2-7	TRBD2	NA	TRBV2	TGTGCCAGCAGCGGGGGACTAGCGGGATGGCTCGTCGACGAGCAGTACTTC	CASSGGLAGWLVDEQYF
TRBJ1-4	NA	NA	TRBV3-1	TGTGCCAGCAGCCATTTGAGGTCAACTAATGAAAAACTGTTTTTT	CASSHLRSTNEKLFF
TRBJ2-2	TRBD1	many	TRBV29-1	TGCAGCACGACAGGGGAGACGAACACCGGGGAGCTGTTTTTT	CSTTGETNTGELFF
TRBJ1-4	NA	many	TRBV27	TGTGCCAGCGCGACCCCAGTCATGTTGGAAAAACTGTTTTTT	CASATPVMLEKLFF